This TCR beta chain was documented in a study of blood T cell repertoires in COVID-19. V shed 7 bases, J shed 5 bases, and the junction held 5 bases outside the gene matches. Germline-derived CDR1 and CDR2 are SQVTM and ANQGSEA. The CDR3 is made up of 13 amino acids. Only in-frame clones appear in the TCRdb table, and some are missing; sequencing was by immunoSEQ multiplex PCR. This sample has over 200,000 clones, with over 85% found just once. The sample consisted of PBMCs or T cells enriched from blood (not recorded which). This TCR was sampled from a woman between 25 and 40 years old with acute COVID-19. This chain links TRBV29-1 with TRBJ1-1, with TRBD1 matching over 12 bases. CDR3 in amino acids: CSAGTGGWTEAFF. The DNA of the CDR3 is TGCAGCGCAGGGACAGGGGGCTGGACTGAAGCTTTCTTT.